The text below deals with one T cell receptor (beta chain). The germline gives CDR1 KGHSH, CDR2 LQKENI. The CDR3 spans 14 residues. V lost 8 bases and J 3 bases, leaving 16 bases between the germline ends. The data stem from a study of blood T cell repertoires in COVID-19. Study-wide background: Specimens from acute and convalescent COVID-19 originated in the United States, Italy and Spain.

As processed by the authors: Amplified reference gene primers provided the basis for estimating nucleated cell counts. TCRdb's table, derived via immunoSEQ multiplex PCR, lists solely in-frame clones and lacks some. V, J and clone size are those of that table, while D and trimming were read from the DNA. The profile shows hundreds of thousands of clones, about 90% of them singletons. The V gene is TRBV18, the J gene TRBJ1-1; no definite D call. This clonotype was sampled from a woman between 18 and 30 years old who had recovered from COVID-19. Source material: peripheral blood. DNA for the CDR3: TGTGCCAGCACCCCGTCTACTCGGGACACTGAAGCTTTCTTT. Translation: CASTPSTRDTEAFF.